What follows are 10 T cell receptor beta chains derived from one specimen sequenced in a study of regulatory T cells in long-lasting Graves disease. Relying on iRepertoire HTBI primers and Arm-PCR of CDR3 regions, the team built TCR beta libraries. One entry per CDR3 protein, called by TCRdb with MiXCR from the multiplex PCR reads. The profile covers hundreds of thousands of distinct CDR3 sequences, with around 15% appearing a single time and 15% to 20% taken by the ten largest. As to time point: newly diagnosed GD, antithyroid drugs for less than 3 months. Scientists built the TCR library using RNA that was extracted from PBMCs. This sample also belongs to another study, concerning T cells in Graves' hyperthyroidism and ophthalmopathy.

The sequencing here drew on peripheral blood mononuclear cells (PBMCs), taken at new diagnosis, from a patient treated with antithyroid drugs. The receptors derive from a young woman with Graves disease.

The rearrangement links TRBV5-5 to TRBJ1-3; D gene ambiguous. The CDR3 sequence is 16 residues long. V lost 1 base to trimming and J lost 2 bases, with 13 bases between them. Per germline, CDR1 SGHKS and CDR2 YYEKEE (reference sequence). The CDR3 DNA reads as TGTGCCAGCAGCTTGTTAGTGGGAACCCCTGGAAACACCATATATTTT. Translated, it gives CASSLLVGTPGNTIYF.

The chain carries TRBV6-2 or TRBV6-3 and TRBJ2-1; possibly TRBD2 for D (6 bases). The V gene's germline CDR1 is MNHEY and CDR2 SVGEGT. The CDR3 has 15 amino acids. Trimming shortened V by 5 bases and J by 8 bases, and 19 bases separated the two germline ends. For the CDR3, the DNA is TGTGCCAGCAGTCTGGGGACTTTGGTTGTCGATGAGCAGTTCTTC. It codes for CASSLGTLVVDEQFF.

Many counts were recorded for this clonotype. The chain employs TRBV27 and TRBJ2-3; 9 nucleotides match TRBD2. This CDR3 comprises 17 residues. Germline-derived CDR1 and CDR2 are MNHEY and SMNVEV (reference sequence). Trimming cost V 5 bases and J 2 bases; bases outside gene matches: 11. CDR3 loop: CASSPRTSAISTDTQYF. Written as DNA, the CDR3 is TGTGCCAGCAGTCCTCGGACTAGCGCGATCTCCACAGATACGCAGTATTTT.

This clonotype has at least ten counts. The chain couples TRBV20-1 to TRBJ2-7; 12 bases agree with TRBD1. V was pared by 5 bases and J by 3 bases, with 8 bases of the junction left unmatched. The length of the CDR3 is 15 residues. Germline V lookup: CDR1 DFQATT, CDR2 SNEGSKA (reference sequence). CDR3 nucleotide sequence: TGCAGTGCTGGACGGGACAGGGGGCCTCTCTACGAGCAGTACTTC. Translation: CSAGRDRGPLYEQYF.

This clonotype was picked up many times. The gene calls are TRBV5-1 and TRBJ2-3, with 7 positions matching TRBD2. The CDR3 has 17 residues. Germline V gives CDR1 SGHRS, CDR2 YFSETQ. The V and J ends lost 2 bases and 1 base, in that order; junction bases with no gene match: 10. CDR3: CASSFGRERGGTDTQYF. The CDR3 bases are TGCGCCAGCAGCTTCGGGCGGGAGAGGGGAGGCACAGATACGCAGTATTTT. Using reference TRBV5-1 and TRBJ2-3 for the parts outside the CDR3, the full variable domain is KAGVTQTPRYLIKTRGQQVTLSCSPISGHRSVSWYQQTPGQGLQFLFEYFSETQRNKGNFPGRFSGRQFSNSRSEMNVSTLELGDSALYLCASSFGRERGGTDTQYFGPGTRLTVL.

Ten or more counts support this clonotype. V and J are TRBV20-1 and TRBJ2-7; D is perhaps TRBD2 (5 bases). This CDR3 region has 13 residues. Germline V gives CDR1 DFQATT, CDR2 SNEGSKA (reference sequence). Trimming cost V 3 bases and J 3 bases, with 12 bases left between them. The CDR3 region is CSASSETNYEQYF. CDR3 nucleotide sequence: TGCAGTGCTAGTAGCGAGACTAACTACGAGCAGTACTTC.

This clonotype appeared many times. The chain combines TRBV28 with TRBJ2-2; D gene unclear. This CDR3 contains 13 residues. Germline V CDR1 and CDR2: MDHEN, SYDVKM. The V end lost 3 bases, the J end lost 4 bases, and 6 bases lay between the germline ends. The CDR3 sequence: CASSFKGTGELFF. In nucleotides, the CDR3 is TGTGCCAGCAGTTTCAAAGGCACCGGGGAGCTGTTTTTT.

This chain joins TRBV6-9 and TRBJ2-2, with D hard to call. From germline, CDR1 is MNHGY and CDR2 SVAAGI. Trimming took off 3 bases at V and 0 bases at J, with 5 bases between the two ends. CDR3 length: 14 amino acids. The CDR3: CASSYAANTGELFF. CDR3 in DNA: TGTGCCAGCAGTTACGCCGCGAACACCGGGGAGCTGTTTTTT.

This clonotype showed up just a few times. The J gene is TRBJ2-7, the V gene TRBV5-1, with 13 bases identical to TRBD2. Germline V gene lookup returns CDR1 SGHRS and CDR2 YFSETQ. V gave up 4 bases and J gave up 0 bases; unmatched junction bases: 4. The CDR3 is made up of 16 amino acids. CDR3 in DNA: TGCGCCAGCAGCGGGGGACTAGCGGGATTCTCCTACGAGCAGTACTTC. As protein: CASSGGLAGFSYEQYF.

This clonotype was recorded a few times. This chain joins TRBV19 and TRBJ1-4; 8 bases fit TRBD1. Germline V CDR1 and CDR2: LNHDA, SQIVND (reference sequence). Trimming removed 1 base from V and 8 bases from J; junction bases left unmatched: 9. CDR3 length equals 16 residues. As DNA, the CDR3 is TGTGCCAGTAGTATAGCAGGGGGCACAGGTTTCGAAAAACTGTTTTTT. Translated: CASSIAGGTGFEKLFF.